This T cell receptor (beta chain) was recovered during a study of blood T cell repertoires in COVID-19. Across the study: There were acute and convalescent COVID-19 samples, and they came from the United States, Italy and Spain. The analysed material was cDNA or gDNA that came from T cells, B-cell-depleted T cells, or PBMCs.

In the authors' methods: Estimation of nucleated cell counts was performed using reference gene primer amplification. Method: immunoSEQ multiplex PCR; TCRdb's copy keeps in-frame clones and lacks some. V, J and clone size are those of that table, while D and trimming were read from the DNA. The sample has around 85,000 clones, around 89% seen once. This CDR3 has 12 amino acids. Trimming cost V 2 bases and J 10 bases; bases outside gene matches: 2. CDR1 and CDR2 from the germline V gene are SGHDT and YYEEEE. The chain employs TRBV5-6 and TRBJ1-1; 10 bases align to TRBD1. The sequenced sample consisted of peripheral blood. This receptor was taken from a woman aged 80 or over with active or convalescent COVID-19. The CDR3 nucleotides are TGTGCCAGCAGCTTCGGACAGGGGGTAGCTTTCTTT. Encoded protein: CASSFGQGVAFF.